This TCR beta chain was sequenced for a study of Graves' ophthalmopathy and Graves' hyperthyroidism. This clonotype was recorded many times. TCR beta CDR3 amplification used RNA transcripts. An initial RT-PCR round employing HTBI primers preceded a second-round multiplex PCR. TCRdb reprocessed the multiplex PCR reads via MiXCR and lists one record per CDR3 protein. The sample carries over 450,000 distinct CDR3 sequences, around 15% recorded once. Germline V gene sequence: CDR1 SGHVS, CDR2 FNYEAQ. Trimming took off 5 bases at V and 3 bases at J, with 19 bases between the two ends. The CDR3 contains 16 residues.

Sequencing was carried out using blood. The chain is built from TRBV7-6 and TRBJ1-1; D gene uncertain. The receptor was derived from a woman aged 25 to 45 with Graves' ophthalmopathy. The CDR3 loop reads CASSLRSMGGDTEAFF. As DNA, the CDR3 is TGTGCCAGCAGCCTACGGTCCATGGGCGGGGACACTGAAGCTTTCTTT. The whole variable domain, filled in from reference TRBV7-6 and TRBJ1-1, reads GAGVSQSPRYKVTKRGQDVALRCDPISGHVSLYWYRQALGQGPEFLTYFNYEAQQDKSGLPNDRFSAERPEGSISTLTIQRTEQRDSAMYRCASSLRSMGGDTEAFFGQGTRLTVV.